The sequence of this T cell receptor beta chain was determined in a study of shared clonotypes between healthy human individuals. General study points: Clonotypes shared by all four sorted-subset donors had higher generation probabilities than non-shared clonotypes. Only a few donors were included, so the genetic and exposure-history diversity represented was limited.

The assay was immunoSEQ multiplex PCR, and TCRdb's table has in-frame clones only and misses some. This table has roughly 2,300,000 clones, approximately 90% appearing once. Notes on this clone: Its cognate antigen is unknown.

Healthy HIV-negative adults with no recent acute infections or vaccinations were recruited as donors. Trimming took 7 bases from V and 2 from J, leaving 13 bases between them. This CDR3 has 14 amino acids. The germline V gene encodes CDR1 MNHNS and CDR2 SASEGT. Sequenced material: naive CD4+ T cells from PBMCs. Subset denoted: CD45RA+ positively selected. The clonotype originates from a man aged 18 to 35 in good health. Some clones in this sample may be carry-over from other donors' samples. V and J are TRBV6-1 and TRBJ2-3; the D call may be TRBD1 or TRBD2 (6 bases each). CDR3 nucleotide sequence: TGTGCCAGCAATGGAGGGGGGTACACAGATACGCAGTATTTT. Its protein is CASNGGGYTDTQYF.